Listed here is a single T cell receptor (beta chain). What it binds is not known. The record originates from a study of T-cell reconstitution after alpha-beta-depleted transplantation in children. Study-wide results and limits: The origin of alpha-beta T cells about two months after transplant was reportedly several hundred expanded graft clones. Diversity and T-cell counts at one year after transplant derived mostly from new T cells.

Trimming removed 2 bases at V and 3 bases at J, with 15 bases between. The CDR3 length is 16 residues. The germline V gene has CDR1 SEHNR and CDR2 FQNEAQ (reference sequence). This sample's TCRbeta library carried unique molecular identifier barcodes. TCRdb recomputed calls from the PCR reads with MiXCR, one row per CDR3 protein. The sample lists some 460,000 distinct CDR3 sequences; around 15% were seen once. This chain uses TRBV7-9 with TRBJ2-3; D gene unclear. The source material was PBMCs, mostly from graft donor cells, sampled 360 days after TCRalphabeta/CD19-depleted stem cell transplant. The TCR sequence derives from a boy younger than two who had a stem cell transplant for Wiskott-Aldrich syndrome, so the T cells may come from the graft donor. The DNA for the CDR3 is TGTGCCAGCAGCTTAAGCTCAGGAACACAAACAGATACGCAGTATTTT. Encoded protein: CASSLSSGTQTDTQYF.